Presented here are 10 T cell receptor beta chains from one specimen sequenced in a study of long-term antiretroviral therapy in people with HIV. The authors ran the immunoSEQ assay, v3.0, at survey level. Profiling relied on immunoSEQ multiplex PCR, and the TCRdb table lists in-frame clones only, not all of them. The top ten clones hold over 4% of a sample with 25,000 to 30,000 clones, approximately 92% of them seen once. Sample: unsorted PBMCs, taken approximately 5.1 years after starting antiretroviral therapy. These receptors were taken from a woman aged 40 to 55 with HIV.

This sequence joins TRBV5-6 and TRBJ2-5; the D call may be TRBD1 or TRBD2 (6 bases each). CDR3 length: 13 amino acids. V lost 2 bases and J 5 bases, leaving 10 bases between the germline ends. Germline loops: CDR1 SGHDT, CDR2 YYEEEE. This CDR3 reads CASSFWGAETQYF. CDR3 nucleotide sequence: TGTGCCAGCAGCTTCTGGGGGGCGGAGACCCAGTACTTC. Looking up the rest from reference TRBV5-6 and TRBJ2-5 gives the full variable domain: DAGVTQSPTHLIKTRGQQVTLRCSPKSGHDTVSWYQQALGQGPQFIFQYYEEEERQRGNFPDRFSGHQFPNYSSELNVNALLLGDSALYLCASSFWGAETQYFGPGTRLLVL.

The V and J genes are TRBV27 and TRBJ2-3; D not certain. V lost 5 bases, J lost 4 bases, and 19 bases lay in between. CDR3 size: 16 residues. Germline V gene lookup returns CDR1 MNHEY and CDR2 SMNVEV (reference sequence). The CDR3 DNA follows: TGTGCCAGCAGTGCCCGCACCGTGAAGGGCCCAGATACGCAGTATTTT. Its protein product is CASSARTVKGPDTQYF.

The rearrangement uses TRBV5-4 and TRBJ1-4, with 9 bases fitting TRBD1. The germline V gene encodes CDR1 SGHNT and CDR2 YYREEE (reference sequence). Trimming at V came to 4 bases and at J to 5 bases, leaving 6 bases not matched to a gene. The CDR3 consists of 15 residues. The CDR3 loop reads CASSLGGTGNEKLFF. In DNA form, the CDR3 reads TGTGCCAGCAGCCTCGGGGGGACAGGGAATGAAAAACTGTTTTTT.

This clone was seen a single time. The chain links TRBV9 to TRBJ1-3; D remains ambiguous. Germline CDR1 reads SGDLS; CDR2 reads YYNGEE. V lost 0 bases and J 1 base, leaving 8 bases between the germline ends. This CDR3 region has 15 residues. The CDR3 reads CASSVGARSGNTIYF. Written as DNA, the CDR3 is TGTGCCAGCAGCGTAGGGGCCAGATCTGGAAACACCATATATTTT.

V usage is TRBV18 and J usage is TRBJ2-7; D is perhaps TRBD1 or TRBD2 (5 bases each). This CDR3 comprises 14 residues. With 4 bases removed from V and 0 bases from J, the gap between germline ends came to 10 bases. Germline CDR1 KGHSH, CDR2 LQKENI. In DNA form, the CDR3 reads TGTGCCAGCTCACAGGGACCGTCCTCCTACGAGCAGTACTTC. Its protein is CASSQGPSSYEQYF. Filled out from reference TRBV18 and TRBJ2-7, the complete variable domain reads NAGVMQNPRHLVRRRGQEARLRCSPMKGHSHVYWYRQLPEEGLKFMVYLQKENIIDESGMPKERFSAEFPKEGPSILRIQQVVRGDSAAYFCASSQGPSSYEQYFGPGTRLTVT.

The CDR3 DNA sequence: TGCGCCAGCAGCTTGGAGGCAGGGGGTTTGTCGGAGACCCAGTACTTC. Its translation: CASSLEAGGLSETQYF. V is TRBV5-1 and J is TRBJ2-5; TRBD1 matches 7 bases. The junction had 10 bases not matched to a gene; V was cut back by 0 bases and J by 5 bases. Per germline, CDR1 SGHRS and CDR2 YFSETQ. The CDR3 loop spans 16 amino acids.

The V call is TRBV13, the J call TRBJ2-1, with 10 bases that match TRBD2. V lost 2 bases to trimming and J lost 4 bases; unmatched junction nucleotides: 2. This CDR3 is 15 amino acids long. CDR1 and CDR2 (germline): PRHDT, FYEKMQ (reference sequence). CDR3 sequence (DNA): TGTGCCAGCAGCTTAACTAGCGGGGTTTACAATGAGCAGTTCTTC. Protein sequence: CASSLTSGVYNEQFF. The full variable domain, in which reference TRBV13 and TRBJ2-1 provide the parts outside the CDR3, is AAGVIQSPRHLIKEKRETATLKCYPIPRHDTVYWYQQGPGQDPQFLISFYEKMQSDKGSIPDRFSAQQFSDYHSELNMSSLELGDSALYFCASSLTSGVYNEQFFGPGTRLTVL.

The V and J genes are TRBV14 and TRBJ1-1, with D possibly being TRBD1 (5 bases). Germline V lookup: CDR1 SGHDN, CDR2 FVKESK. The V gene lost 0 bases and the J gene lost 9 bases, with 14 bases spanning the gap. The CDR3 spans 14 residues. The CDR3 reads CASSQDGIGAQAFF. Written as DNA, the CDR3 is TGTGCCAGCAGCCAAGATGGGATCGGGGCCCAAGCTTTCTTT.

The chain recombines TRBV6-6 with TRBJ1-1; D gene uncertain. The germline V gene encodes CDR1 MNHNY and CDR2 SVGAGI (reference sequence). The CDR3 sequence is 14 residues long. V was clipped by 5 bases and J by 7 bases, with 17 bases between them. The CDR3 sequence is CASSPPLRAYEAFF. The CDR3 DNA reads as TGTGCCAGCAGTCCGCCCTTGAGGGCGTATGAAGCTTTCTTT.

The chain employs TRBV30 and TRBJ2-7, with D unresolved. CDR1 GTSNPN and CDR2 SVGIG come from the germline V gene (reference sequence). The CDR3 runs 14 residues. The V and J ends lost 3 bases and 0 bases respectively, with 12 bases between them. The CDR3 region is CAWRLSASSYEQYF. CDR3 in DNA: TGTGCCTGGAGGCTGAGCGCAAGCTCCTACGAGCAGTACTTC.